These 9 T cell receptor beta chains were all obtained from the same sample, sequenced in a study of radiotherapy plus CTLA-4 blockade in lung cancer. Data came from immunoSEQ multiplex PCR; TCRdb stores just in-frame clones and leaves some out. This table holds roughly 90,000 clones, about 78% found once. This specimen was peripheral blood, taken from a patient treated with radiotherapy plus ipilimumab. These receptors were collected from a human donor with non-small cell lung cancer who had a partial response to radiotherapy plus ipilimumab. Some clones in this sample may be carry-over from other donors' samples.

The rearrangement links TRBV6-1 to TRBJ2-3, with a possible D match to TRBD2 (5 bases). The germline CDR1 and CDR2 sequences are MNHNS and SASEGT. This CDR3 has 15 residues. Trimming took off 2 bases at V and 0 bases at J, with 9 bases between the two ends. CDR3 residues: CASSERSGSTDTQYF. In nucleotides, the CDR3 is TGTGCCAGCAGTGAACGATCGGGGAGCACAGATACGCAGTATTTT.

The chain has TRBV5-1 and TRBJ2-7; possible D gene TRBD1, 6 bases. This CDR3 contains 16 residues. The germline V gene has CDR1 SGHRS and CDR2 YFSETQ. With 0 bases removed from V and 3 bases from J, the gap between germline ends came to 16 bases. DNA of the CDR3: TGCGCCAGCAGCTTGGCACCAACCGGGACAAACTACGAGCAGTACTTC. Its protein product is CASSLAPTGTNYEQYF.

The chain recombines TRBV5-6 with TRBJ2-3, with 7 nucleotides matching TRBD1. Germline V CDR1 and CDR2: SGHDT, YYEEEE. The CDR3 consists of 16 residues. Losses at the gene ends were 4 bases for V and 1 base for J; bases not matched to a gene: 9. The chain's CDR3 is CASSPGQFKGTDTQYF. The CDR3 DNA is TGTGCCAGCAGCCCGGGACAGTTTAAGGGCACAGATACGCAGTATTTT. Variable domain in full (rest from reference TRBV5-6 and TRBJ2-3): DAGVTQSPTHLIKTRGQQVTLRCSPKSGHDTVSWYQQALGQGPQFIFQYYEEEERQRGNFPDRFSGHQFPNYSSELNVNALLLGDSALYLCASSPGQFKGTDTQYFGPGTRLTVL.

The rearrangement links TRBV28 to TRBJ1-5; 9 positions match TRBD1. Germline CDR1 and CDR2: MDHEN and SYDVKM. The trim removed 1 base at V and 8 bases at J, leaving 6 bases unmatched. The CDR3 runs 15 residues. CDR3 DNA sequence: TGTGCCAGCAGTTTATTACCGGGACAGGGTGAGCCCCAGCATTTT. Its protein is CASSLLPGQGEPQHF.

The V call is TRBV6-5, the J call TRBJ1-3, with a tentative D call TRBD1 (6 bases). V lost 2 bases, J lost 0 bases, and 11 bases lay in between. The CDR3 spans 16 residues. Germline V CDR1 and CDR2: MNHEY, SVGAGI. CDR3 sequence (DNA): TGTGCCAGCAGTTACGGGGACACAGCCTCTGGAAACACCATATATTTT. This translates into CASSYGDTASGNTIYF.

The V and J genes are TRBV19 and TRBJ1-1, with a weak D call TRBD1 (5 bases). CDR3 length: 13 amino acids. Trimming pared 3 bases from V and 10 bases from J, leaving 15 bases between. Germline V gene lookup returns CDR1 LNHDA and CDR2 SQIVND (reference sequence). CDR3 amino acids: CASSIAQGRAAFF. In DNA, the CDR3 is TGTGCCAGTAGTATCGCCCAGGGTCGGGCAGCTTTCTTT.

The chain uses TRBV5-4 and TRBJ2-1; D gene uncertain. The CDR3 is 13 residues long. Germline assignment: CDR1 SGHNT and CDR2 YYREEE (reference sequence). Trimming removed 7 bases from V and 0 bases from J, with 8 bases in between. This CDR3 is CASGESSYNEQFF. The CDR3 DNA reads TGTGCCAGCGGAGAGAGCTCCTACAATGAGCAGTTCTTC.

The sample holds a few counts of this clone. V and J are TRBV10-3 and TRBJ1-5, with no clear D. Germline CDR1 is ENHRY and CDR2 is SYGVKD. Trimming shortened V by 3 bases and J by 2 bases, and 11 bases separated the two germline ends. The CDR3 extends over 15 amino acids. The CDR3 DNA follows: TGTGCCATCAGTGACTCGGCGGGTGGCAATCAGCCCCAGCATTTT. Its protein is CAISDSAGGNQPQHF.

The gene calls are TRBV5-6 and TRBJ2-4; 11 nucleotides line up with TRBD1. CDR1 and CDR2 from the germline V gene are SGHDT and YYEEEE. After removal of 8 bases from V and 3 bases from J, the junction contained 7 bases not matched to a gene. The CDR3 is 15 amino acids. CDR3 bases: TGTGCCAGTCTGGACAGGGGGCTTGGCAAAAACATTCAGTACTTC. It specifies CASLDRGLGKNIQYF.